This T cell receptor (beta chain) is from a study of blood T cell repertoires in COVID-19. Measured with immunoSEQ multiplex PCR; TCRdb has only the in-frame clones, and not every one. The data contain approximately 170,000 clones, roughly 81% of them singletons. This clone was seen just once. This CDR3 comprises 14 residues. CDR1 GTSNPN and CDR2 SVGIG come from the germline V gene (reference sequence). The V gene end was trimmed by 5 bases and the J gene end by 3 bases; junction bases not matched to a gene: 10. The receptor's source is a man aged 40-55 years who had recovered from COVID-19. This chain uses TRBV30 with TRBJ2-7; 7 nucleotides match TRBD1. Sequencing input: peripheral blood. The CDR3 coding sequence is TGTGCCTGGCTCGTTACCGGGACAGTCTACGAGCAGTACTTC. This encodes CAWLVTGTVYEQYF.